This T cell receptor (beta chain) was identified during a study of blood T cell repertoires in COVID-19. Across the study: Some COVID-19 samples were acute and others convalescent; all came from the United States, Italy and Spain. Sources were T cells, B-cell-depleted T cells, or PBMCs; the material itself was cDNA or gDNA.

Germline trimming cut 6 bases from V and 5 bases from J; bases unmatched to any gene: 12. Germline assignment: CDR1 SNHLY and CDR2 FYNNEI. CDR3 size: 15 residues. Authors' data handling: The assay estimated nucleated cells by amplifying reference gene primers. Sequencing was performed with immunoSEQ multiplex PCR; in TCRdb, only in-frame clones are kept and a portion is missing. V and J calls and clone size come straight from that table; D and trimming were deduced from the DNA. The sample gives around 230,000 clones, roughly 83% of which show up once; roughly a tenth is in the top ten. The sequenced material came from peripheral blood. The receptor was derived from a woman at least 80 years old with acute or convalescent COVID-19. The chain joins TRBV2 to TRBJ1-2; 7 positions match TRBD1. CDR3 nucleotides: TGTGCCAGCAGGCCGTACGCCGGGACAGTTTATGGCTACACCTTC. Protein sequence: CASRPYAGTVYGYTF.